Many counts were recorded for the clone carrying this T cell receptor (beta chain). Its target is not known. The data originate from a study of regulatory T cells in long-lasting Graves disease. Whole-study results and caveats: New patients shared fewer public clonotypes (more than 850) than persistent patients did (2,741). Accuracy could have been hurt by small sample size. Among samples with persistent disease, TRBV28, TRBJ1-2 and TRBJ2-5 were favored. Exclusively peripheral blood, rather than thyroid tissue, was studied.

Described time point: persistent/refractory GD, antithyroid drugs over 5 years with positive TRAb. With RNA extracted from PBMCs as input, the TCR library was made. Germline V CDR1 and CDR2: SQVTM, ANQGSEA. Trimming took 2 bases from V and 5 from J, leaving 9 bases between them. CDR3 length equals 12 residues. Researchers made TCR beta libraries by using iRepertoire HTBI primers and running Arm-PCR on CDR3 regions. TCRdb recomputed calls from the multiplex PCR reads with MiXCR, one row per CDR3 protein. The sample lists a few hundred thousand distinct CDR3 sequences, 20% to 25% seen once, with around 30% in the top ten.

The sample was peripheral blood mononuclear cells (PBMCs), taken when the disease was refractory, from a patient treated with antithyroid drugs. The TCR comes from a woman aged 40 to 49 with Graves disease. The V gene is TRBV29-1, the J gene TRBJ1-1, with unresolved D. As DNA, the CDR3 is TGCAGCGTTGAAAGCCTGGGGACTGAAGCTTTCTTT. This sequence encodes CSVESLGTEAFF. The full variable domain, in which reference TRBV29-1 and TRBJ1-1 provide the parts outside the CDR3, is SAVISQKPSRDICQRGTSLTIQCQVDSQVTMMFWYRQQPGQSLTLIATANQGSEATYESGFVIDKFPISRPNLTFSTLTVSNMSPEDSSIYLCSVESLGTEAFFGQGTRLTVV.